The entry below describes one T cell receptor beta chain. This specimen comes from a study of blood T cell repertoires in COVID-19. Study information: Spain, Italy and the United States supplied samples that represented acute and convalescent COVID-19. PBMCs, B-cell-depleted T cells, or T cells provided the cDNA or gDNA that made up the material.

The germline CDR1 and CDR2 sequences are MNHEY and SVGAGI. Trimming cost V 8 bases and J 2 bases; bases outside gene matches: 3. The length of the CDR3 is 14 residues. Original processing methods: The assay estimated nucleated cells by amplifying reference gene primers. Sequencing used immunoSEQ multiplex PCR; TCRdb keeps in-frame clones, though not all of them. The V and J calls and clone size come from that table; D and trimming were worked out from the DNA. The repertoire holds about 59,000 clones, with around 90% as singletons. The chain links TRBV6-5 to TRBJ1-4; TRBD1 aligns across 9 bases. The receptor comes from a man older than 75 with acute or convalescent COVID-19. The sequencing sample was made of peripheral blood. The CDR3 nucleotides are TGTGCCAGCGGACAGGGGCCTACTAATGAAAAACTGTTTTTT. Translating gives CASGQGPTNEKLFF.